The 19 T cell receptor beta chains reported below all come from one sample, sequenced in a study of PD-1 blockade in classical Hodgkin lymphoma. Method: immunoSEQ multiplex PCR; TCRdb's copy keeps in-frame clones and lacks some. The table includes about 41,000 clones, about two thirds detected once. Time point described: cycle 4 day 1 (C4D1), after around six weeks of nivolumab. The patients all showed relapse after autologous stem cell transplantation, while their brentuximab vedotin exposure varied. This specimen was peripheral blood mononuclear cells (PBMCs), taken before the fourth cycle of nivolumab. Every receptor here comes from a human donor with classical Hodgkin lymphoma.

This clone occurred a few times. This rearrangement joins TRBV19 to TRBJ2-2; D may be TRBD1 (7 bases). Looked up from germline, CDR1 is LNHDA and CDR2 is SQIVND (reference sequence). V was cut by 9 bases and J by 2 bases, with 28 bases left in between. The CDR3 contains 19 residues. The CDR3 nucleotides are TGTGCCAGAGAACCCAAGGAGGGGGCGATTTACCCTAACACCGGGGAGCTGTTTTTT. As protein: CAREPKEGAIYPNTGELFF.

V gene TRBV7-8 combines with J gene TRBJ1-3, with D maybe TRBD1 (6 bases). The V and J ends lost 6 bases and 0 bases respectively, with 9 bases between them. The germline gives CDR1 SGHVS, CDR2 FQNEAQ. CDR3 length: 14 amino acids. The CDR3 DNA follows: TGTGCCAGCAGACAGGGAGGCTCTGGAAACACCATATATTTT. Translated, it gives CASRQGGSGNTIYF.

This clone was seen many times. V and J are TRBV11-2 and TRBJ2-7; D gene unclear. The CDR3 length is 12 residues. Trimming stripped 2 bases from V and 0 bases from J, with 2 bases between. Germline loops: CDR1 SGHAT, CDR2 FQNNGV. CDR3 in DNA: TGTGCCAGCAGCTTATACTCCTACGAGCAGTACTTC. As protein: CASSLYSYEQYF.

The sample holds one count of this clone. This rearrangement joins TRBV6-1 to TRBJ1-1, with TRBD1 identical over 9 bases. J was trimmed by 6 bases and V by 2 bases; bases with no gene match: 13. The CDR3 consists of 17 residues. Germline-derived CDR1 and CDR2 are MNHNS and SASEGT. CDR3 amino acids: CASSERDRVGRVAEAFF. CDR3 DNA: TGTGCCAGCAGTGAAAGGGACAGGGTGGGGAGGGTTGCTGAAGCTTTCTTT.

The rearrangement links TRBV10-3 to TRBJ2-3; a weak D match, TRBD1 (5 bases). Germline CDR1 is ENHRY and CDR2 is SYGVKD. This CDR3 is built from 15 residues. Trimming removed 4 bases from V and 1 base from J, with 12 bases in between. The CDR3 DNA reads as TGTGCCATCAGTGCGGCAGGGCTAGGCACAGATACGCAGTATTTT. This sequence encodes CAISAAGLGTDTQYF.

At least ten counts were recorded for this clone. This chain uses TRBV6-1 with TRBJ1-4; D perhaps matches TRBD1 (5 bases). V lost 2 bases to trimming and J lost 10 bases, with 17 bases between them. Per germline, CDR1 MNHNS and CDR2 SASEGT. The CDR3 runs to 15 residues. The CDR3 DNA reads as TGTGCCAGCAGTGAACTCGGAGGGGAGTACGGAAAACTGTTTTTT. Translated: CASSELGGEYGKLFF.

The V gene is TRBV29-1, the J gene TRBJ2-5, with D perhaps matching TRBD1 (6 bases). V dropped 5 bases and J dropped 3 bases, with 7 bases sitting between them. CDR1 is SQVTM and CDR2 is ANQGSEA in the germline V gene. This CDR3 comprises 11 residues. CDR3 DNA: TGCAGCGTTCGGACAGAAGAGACCCAGTACTTC. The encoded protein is CSVRTEETQYF.

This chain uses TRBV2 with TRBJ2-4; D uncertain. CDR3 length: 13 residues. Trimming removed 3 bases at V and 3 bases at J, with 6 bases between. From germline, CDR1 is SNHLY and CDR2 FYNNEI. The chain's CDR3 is CASSEWGKNIQYF. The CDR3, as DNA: TGTGCCAGCAGTGAGTGGGGCAAAAACATTCAGTACTTC.

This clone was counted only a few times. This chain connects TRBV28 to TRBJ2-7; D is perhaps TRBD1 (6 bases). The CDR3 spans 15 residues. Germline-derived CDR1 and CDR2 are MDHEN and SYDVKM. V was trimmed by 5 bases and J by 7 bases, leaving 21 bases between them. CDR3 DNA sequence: TGTGCCAGCAGTGAGGATTTGGACAGAGAGATAGAGCAGTACTTC. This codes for CASSEDLDREIEQYF.

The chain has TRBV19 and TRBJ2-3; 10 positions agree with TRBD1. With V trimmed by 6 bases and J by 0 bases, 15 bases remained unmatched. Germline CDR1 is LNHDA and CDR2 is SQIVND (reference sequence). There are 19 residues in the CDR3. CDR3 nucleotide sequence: TGTGCCAGTAGCGGAATTCCGGGACAGGGGCGTTGGAGCACAGATACGCAGTATTTT. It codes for CASSGIPGQGRWSTDTQYF.

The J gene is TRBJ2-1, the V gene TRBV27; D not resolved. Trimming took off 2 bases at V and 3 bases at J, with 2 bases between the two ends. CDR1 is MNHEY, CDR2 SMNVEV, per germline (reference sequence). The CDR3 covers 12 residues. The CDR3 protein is CASSLNYNEQFF. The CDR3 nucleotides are TGTGCCAGCAGTTTAAACTACAATGAGCAGTTCTTC.

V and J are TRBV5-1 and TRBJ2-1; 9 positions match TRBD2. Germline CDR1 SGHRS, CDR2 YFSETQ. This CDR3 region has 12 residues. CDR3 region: CATRGGDNEQFF. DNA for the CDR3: TGCGCTACGCGCGGGGGGGACAATGAGCAGTTCTTC.

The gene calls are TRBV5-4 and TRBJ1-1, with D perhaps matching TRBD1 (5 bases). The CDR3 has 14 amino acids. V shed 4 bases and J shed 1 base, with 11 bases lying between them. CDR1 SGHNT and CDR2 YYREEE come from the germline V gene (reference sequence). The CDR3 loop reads CASSIQGPNTEAFF. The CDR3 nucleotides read TGTGCCAGCAGCATCCAGGGCCCGAACACTGAAGCTTTCTTT.

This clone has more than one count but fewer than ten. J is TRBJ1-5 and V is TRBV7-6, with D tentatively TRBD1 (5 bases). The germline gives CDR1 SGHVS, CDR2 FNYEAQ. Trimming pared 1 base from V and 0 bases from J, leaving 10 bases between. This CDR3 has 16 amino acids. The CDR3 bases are TGTGCCAGCAGCTTAGGGGGACCCGATAGCAATCAGCCCCAGCATTTT. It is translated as CASSLGGPDSNQPQHF.

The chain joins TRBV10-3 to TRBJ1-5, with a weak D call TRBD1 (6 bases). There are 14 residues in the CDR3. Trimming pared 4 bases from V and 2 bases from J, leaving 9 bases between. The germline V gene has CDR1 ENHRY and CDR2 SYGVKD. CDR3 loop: CAISGGGRNQPQHF. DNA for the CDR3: TGTGCCATCAGTGGAGGGGGTCGCAATCAGCCCCAGCATTTT.

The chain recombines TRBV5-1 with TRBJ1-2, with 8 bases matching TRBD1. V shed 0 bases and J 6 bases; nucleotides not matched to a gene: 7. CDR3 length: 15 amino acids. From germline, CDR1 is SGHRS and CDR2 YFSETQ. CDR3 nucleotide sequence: TGCGCCAGCAGCTTGGCTACACAGGGGGGAAATGGCTACACCTTC. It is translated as CASSLATQGGNGYTF.

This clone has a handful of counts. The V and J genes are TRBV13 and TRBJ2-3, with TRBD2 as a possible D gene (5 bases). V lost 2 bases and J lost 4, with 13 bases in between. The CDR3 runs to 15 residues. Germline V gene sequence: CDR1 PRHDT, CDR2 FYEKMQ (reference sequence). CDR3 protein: CASSLTGERPDTQYF. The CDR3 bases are TGTGCCAGCAGCTTAACTGGGGAGCGGCCAGATACGCAGTATTTT.

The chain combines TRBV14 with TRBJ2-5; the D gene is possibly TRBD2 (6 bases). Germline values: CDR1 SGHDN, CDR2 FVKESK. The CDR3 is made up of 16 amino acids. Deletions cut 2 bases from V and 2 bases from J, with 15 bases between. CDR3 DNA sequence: TGTGCCAGCAGCCAATTCTGGGGACTCCCTCAAGAGACCCAGTACTTC. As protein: CASSQFWGLPQETQYF.

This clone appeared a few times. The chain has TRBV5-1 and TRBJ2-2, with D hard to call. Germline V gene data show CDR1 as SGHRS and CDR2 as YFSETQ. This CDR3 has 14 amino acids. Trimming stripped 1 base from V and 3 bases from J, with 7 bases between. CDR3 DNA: TGCGCCAGCAGCTTGCGTCAGGACACCGGGGAGCTGTTTTTT. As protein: CASSLRQDTGELFF.